Listed below are T cell receptor beta chains from one sample, sequenced in a study of blood T cell repertoires in COVID-19. Measured with immunoSEQ multiplex PCR; TCRdb has only the in-frame clones, and not every one. The sample records about 68,000 clones, about 88% being singletons. Sequencing was carried out using peripheral blood. These receptors all stem from a man aged 50 to 59 with active COVID-19. CDR3s include the opening cysteine and the closing phenylalanine or tryptophan. The D gene is left open where the match is weak. Size values are once, few and many counts, or a class for expanded clones, and some rows have none.

D gene: .; J gene: TRBJ1-5; V gene: TRBV12-3/TRBV12-4; CDR3 length: 13; clone size: .; CDR3 protein: CASSLLSNQPQHF; CDR3 DNA: TGTGCCAGCAGTTTACTTAGCAATCAGCCCCAGCATTTT
D gene: .; J gene: TRBJ2-7; V gene: TRBV27; CDR3 length: 14; clone size: once; CDR3 protein: CASSSLGTYYEQYF; CDR3 DNA: TGTGCCAGCAGTTCCCTCGGGACATACTACGAGCAGTACTTC
D gene: TRBD2; J gene: TRBJ2-5; V gene: TRBV5-1; CDR3 length: 16; clone size: .; CDR3 protein: CASYGLAGGSGETQYF; CDR3 DNA: TGCGCCAGCTACGGACTAGCGGGGGGTTCCGGAGAGACCCAGTACTTC
D gene: .; J gene: TRBJ2-2; V gene: TRBV16; CDR3 length: 15; clone size: once; CDR3 protein: CASSQSGSFYGELFF; CDR3 DNA: TGTGCCAGCAGCCAATCGGGCTCCTTTTACGGGGAGCTGTTTTTT
D gene: TRBD1; J gene: TRBJ1-2; V gene: TRBV12-5; CDR3 length: 17; clone size: once; CDR3 protein: CASGLVLPGGPIYGYTF; CDR3 DNA: TGTGCTAGTGGTTTGGTACTTCCAGGGGGACCGATCTATGGCTACACCTTC
D gene: TRBD2; J gene: TRBJ2-1; V gene: TRBV10-1; CDR3 length: 16; clone size: .; CDR3 protein: CASSGAAGTSGNEQFF; CDR3 DNA: TGCGCCAGCAGTGGGGCCGCCGGGACTAGCGGCAATGAGCAGTTCTTC
D gene: .; J gene: TRBJ2-1; V gene: TRBV18; CDR3 length: 15; clone size: .; CDR3 protein: CASSPARGSYNEQFF; CDR3 DNA: TGTGCCAGCTCACCGGCCAGGGGCTCATACAATGAGCAGTTCTTC
D gene: TRBD1; J gene: TRBJ1-5; V gene: TRBV6-2/TRBV6-3; CDR3 length: 17; clone size: .; CDR3 protein: CASSPASRTGSNQPQHF; CDR3 DNA: TGTGCCAGCAGCCCTGCCTCGAGGACAGGAAGCAATCAGCCCCAGCATTTT
D gene: .; J gene: TRBJ1-1; V gene: TRBV5-6; CDR3 length: 12; clone size: .; CDR3 protein: CASSLVANEAFF; CDR3 DNA: TGTGCCAGCAGCTTGGTTGCGAATGAAGCTTTCTTT
D gene: .; J gene: TRBJ1-2; V gene: TRBV9; CDR3 length: 15; clone size: .; CDR3 protein: CASSVADPGYGGYTF; CDR3 DNA: TGTGCCAGCAGCGTAGCTGACCCAGGCTATGGGGGCTACACCTTC
D gene: TRBD1; J gene: TRBJ2-7; V gene: TRBV7-2; CDR3 length: 14; clone size: .; CDR3 protein: CASSFRTGVHEQYF; CDR3 DNA: TGTGCCAGCAGCTTCCGGACAGGGGTACACGAGCAGTACTTC
D gene: TRBD1; J gene: TRBJ2-7; V gene: TRBV5-6; CDR3 length: 16; clone size: .; CDR3 protein: CASSGGQGEGRYEQYF; CDR3 DNA: TGTGCCAGCAGCGGCGGACAGGGAGAGGGGAGATACGAGCAGTACTTC
D gene: .; J gene: TRBJ1-1; V gene: TRBV15; CDR3 length: 13; clone size: .; CDR3 protein: CATSRAVNTEAFF; CDR3 DNA: TGTGCCACCAGCAGAGCGGTGAACACTGAAGCTTTCTTT
D gene: TRBD1; J gene: TRBJ1-1; V gene: TRBV18; CDR3 length: 17; clone size: .; CDR3 protein: CASSPLRQGSGSTEAFF; CDR3 DNA: TGTGCCAGCTCACCCCTCCGACAGGGAAGTGGTTCCACTGAAGCTTTCTTT
D gene: TRBD1; J gene: TRBJ1-1; V gene: TRBV30; CDR3 length: 17; clone size: .; CDR3 protein: CAWSVGRGELGDTEAFF; CDR3 DNA: TGTGCCTGGAGTGTTGGCAGGGGGGAACTGGGGGACACTGAAGCTTTCTTT
D gene: .; J gene: TRBJ2-5; V gene: TRBV20-1; CDR3 length: 14; clone size: .; CDR3 protein: CSASYGPNQETQYF; CDR3 DNA: TGCAGTGCTAGTTATGGGCCCAACCAAGAGACCCAGTACTTC
D gene: TRBD1; J gene: TRBJ1-1; V gene: TRBV13; CDR3 length: 16; clone size: .; CDR3 protein: CASSYIAPSGTEVSFF; CDR3 DNA: TGTGCCAGCAGCTACATAGCGCCCTCCGGGACAGAGGTATCTTTCTTT
D gene: TRBD2; J gene: TRBJ2-1; V gene: TRBV10-3; CDR3 length: 16; clone size: .; CDR3 protein: CAISSRLASSYNEQFF; CDR3 DNA: TGTGCCATCAGCTCCCGACTAGCCAGCTCCTACAATGAGCAGTTCTTC
D gene: TRBD2; J gene: TRBJ2-3; V gene: TRBV9; CDR3 length: 17; clone size: once; CDR3 protein: CASSGNPGLAGTDTQYF; CDR3 DNA: TGTGCCAGCAGTGGGAACCCGGGACTAGCGGGCACAGATACGCAGTATTTT